This entry lists 8 T cell receptor beta chains sequenced from one sample in a study of blood T cell repertoires in COVID-19. Measured with immunoSEQ multiplex PCR; TCRdb has only the in-frame clones, and not every one. The repertoire consists of around 310,000 clones, with roughly 90% occurring once and the leading ten covering under 1.1%. Source material: peripheral blood. The receptors were sampled from a woman aged 40 to 50 with COVID-19, enrolled during active disease.

The gene calls are TRBV28 and TRBJ1-3; D gene uncertain. Germline V gene lookup returns CDR1 MDHEN and CDR2 SYDVKM. This CDR3 has 13 amino acids. The V end was cut by 7 bases, the J end by 4 bases, with 11 bases between. CDR3 residues: CASTGGAGNTIYF. In DNA form, the CDR3 reads TGTGCCAGCACTGGAGGAGCGGGAAACACCATATATTTT.

The V gene is TRBV19, the J gene TRBJ2-5, with 10 bases aligning to TRBD1. CDR1 and CDR2 from the germline V gene are LNHDA and SQIVND (reference sequence). Trimming removed 5 bases from V and 6 bases from J; junction bases left unmatched: 6. The CDR3 length is 14 residues. CDR3 region: CASSQWDRGQTQYF. CDR3 coding DNA: TGTGCCAGTAGTCAATGGGACAGGGGACAGACCCAGTACTTC.

This sequence joins TRBV7-9 and TRBJ2-7; D is ambiguous. Germline CDR1 and CDR2: SEHNR and FQNEAQ (reference sequence). Trimming removed 7 bases at V and 1 base at J, with 17 bases between. The CDR3 totals 15 residues. CDR3 sequence (DNA): TGTGCCAGCACCCGTGGTCGCTCAGGATCCTACGAGCAGTACTTC. It yields the protein CASTRGRSGSYEQYF. Full variable domain (remainder filled in from reference TRBV7-9 and TRBJ2-7): DTGVSQNPRHKITKRGQNVTFRCDPISEHNRLYWYRQTLGQGPEFLTYFQNEAQLEKSRLLSDRFSAERPKGSFSTLEIQRTEQGDSAMYLCASTRGRSGSYEQYFGPGTRLTVT.

This chain joins TRBV2 and TRBJ2-5, with 7 bases aligning to TRBD2. The CDR3 consists of 15 residues. Germline CDR1 SNHLY, CDR2 FYNNEI. V shed 1 base and J 5 bases; nucleotides not matched to a gene: 7. The CDR3 DNA sequence: TGTGCCAGCAGTGAAGGCTCGGGGGGTGCCGAGACCCAGTACTTC. It specifies CASSEGSGGAETQYF.

Note on this clone: Germline and junction disagree at one end, which may indicate a read error. V gene TRBV7-7 combines with J gene TRBJ2-1; 9 bases are shared with TRBD2. Germline CDR1 and CDR2: SSHAT and FNYEAQ (reference sequence). The CDR3 runs 15 residues. CDR3 amino acids: CASRPAGGTDNEQFF. DNA of the CDR3: TGTGCTAGCAGACCGGCGGGGGGGACCGACAATGAGCAGTTCTTC.

This chain's CDR3 is CASSAGDGGIEFYTF. Written as DNA, the CDR3 is TGTGCCAGCAGTGCGGGGGATGGAGGGATAGAGTTCTACACCTTC. The chain is built from TRBV25-1 and TRBJ1-2; TRBD1 might be the D (5 bases). Germline V lookup: CDR1 MGHDK, CDR2 SYGVNS. This CDR3 is built from 15 residues. V lost 4 bases to trimming and J lost 10 bases, with 22 bases between them.

The chain links TRBV19 to TRBJ1-2; TRBD1 is a possible D gene (6 bases). The CDR3 length is 15 residues. Germline values: CDR1 LNHDA, CDR2 SQIVND (reference sequence). V lost 6 bases and J lost 7, with 21 bases in between. CDR3: CASRTGERYYGGYTF. The CDR3 DNA reads as TGTGCCAGTAGGACAGGAGAACGATACTATGGTGGCTACACCTTC.

This rearrangement joins TRBV5-1 to TRBJ2-7, with 10 positions matching TRBD2. Germline trimming cut 4 bases from V and 6 bases from J; bases unmatched to any gene: 16. Germline CDR1 reads SGHRS; CDR2 reads YFSETQ. This CDR3 region has 17 residues. The DNA for the CDR3 is TGCGCCAGCAGCCTTGGTCACCCGGGACTAGCGACTCCCGAGCAGTACTTC. This encodes CASSLGHPGLATPEQYF.